The 25 T cell receptor beta chains below were found in one sample sequenced in a study of T-cell reconstitution after alpha-beta-depleted transplantation in children. A TCRbeta library incorporating unique molecular identifiers was prepared. TCRdb reanalysed the PCR reads using MiXCR and keeps one entry per CDR3 protein. This table has 700,000 or so distinct CDR3 sequences, roughly 13% appearing once. The sequences come from PBMCs, collected before TCRalphabeta/CD19-depleted stem cell transplant. The origin of the receptors is a girl aged 2 to 10 with congenital amegakaryocytic thrombocytopenia, due to receive a stem cell transplant.

The J gene is TRBJ2-7, the V gene TRBV10-3; weak D call: TRBD1 (6 bases). V lost 5 bases, J lost 0 bases, and 23 bases lay in between. CDR3 length equals 18 residues. Germline assignment: CDR1 ENHRY and CDR2 SYGVKD. The CDR3 reads CAISKPTPGQGSSYEQYF. CDR3 in DNA: TGTGCCATCAGTAAACCTACACCGGGACAAGGAAGCTCCTACGAGCAGTACTTC.

This clonotype has ten or more counts. The rearrangement links TRBV29-1 to TRBJ2-7, with D perhaps matching TRBD1 or TRBD2 (5 bases each). Between the trimmed V and J ends, which lost 4 bases and 5 bases, there was a span of 18 bases. Germline lookup yields CDR1 SQVTM and CDR2 ANQGSEA. The CDR3 runs 14 residues. The CDR3 bases are TGCAGCGTTGTTTCCGTCAGGGAGACCGACGAGCAGTACTTC. Encoded protein: CSVVSVRETDEQYF.

This clonotype was seen more than once but under ten times. The chain carries TRBV6-5 and TRBJ2-2; D unresolved. The CDR3 is 13 residues long. V shed 2 bases and J shed 5 bases, with 6 bases lying between them. CDR1 is MNHEY and CDR2 is SVGAGI in the germline V gene. CDR3: CASSYTETGELFF. The CDR3 DNA reads as TGTGCCAGCAGTTACACTGAAACCGGGGAGCTGTTTTTT.

This clonotype was seen ten or more times. CDR3 sequence: CASNRAGSSYNEQFF. In DNA, the CDR3 is TGTGCCAGCAACCGAGCGGGAAGCTCCTACAATGAGCAGTTCTTC. The rearrangement uses TRBV12-3 or TRBV12-4 and TRBJ2-1; 7 nucleotides line up with TRBD2. Losses at the gene ends were 7 bases for V and 0 bases for J; bases not matched to a gene: 6. This CDR3 contains 15 residues.

This chain connects TRBV7-9 to TRBJ2-7, with D unresolved. The CDR3 length is 14 residues. Germline values: CDR1 SEHNR, CDR2 FQNEAQ (reference sequence). V was cut by 4 bases and J by 3 bases, with 13 bases left in between. The CDR3 loop is CASSSSRNLYEQYF. The CDR3 nucleotides read TGTGCCAGCAGCTCATCTAGGAACCTCTACGAGCAGTACTTC.

This clonotype showed up many times. This chain uses TRBV19 with TRBJ2-7, with 8 bases lining up with TRBD1. V was pared by 7 bases and J by 0 bases, with 5 bases of the junction left unmatched. Germline CDR1 and CDR2: LNHDA and SQIVND (reference sequence). The CDR3 has 14 amino acids. CDR3 residues: CASNLTGDSYEQYF. Written as DNA, the CDR3 is TGTGCCAGTAACCTGACAGGGGACTCCTACGAGCAGTACTTC.

Note on this clonotype: The junction departs from the called germline gene at one end, perhaps through a read error. The V and J genes are TRBV3-1 and TRBJ2-7, with D perhaps being TRBD1 or TRBD2 (7 bases each). Germline CDR1 and CDR2: LGHDT and YNNKEL (reference sequence). The CDR3 consists of 17 residues. The CDR3 protein is CACSQGAGTALGYEQYF. In DNA, the CDR3 is TGTGCCTGCAGCCAAGGAGCGGGGACAGCATTAGGGTACGAGCAGTACTTC.

This clonotype was detected ten times or more. This sequence joins TRBV20-1 and TRBJ2-1, with 8 bases aligning to TRBD2. This CDR3 comprises 14 residues. Trimming took 6 bases from V and 4 from J; bases not matched to a gene: 8. Germline V gene sequence: CDR1 DFQATT, CDR2 SNEGSKA (reference sequence). CDR3 DNA sequence: TGCAGTGCATGTCCCGGGACTAGTTACAATGAGCAGTTCTTC. It encodes CSACPGTSYNEQFF.

The gene calls are TRBV5-1 and TRBJ1-1; D not resolved. Looked up from germline, CDR1 is SGHRS and CDR2 is YFSETQ. The V end was cut by 0 bases, the J end by 0 bases, with 15 bases between. The CDR3 contains 17 residues. The CDR3 sequence: CASSLAPGTYLNTEAFF. CDR3 in DNA: TGCGCCAGCAGCTTGGCCCCAGGAACCTACTTGAACACTGAAGCTTTCTTT.

This clonotype was seen only a few times. This rearrangement joins TRBV7-3 to TRBJ2-1; 8 nucleotides match TRBD2. V shed 0 bases and J 4 bases; nucleotides not matched to a gene: 11. This CDR3 is built from 18 residues. The germline V gene encodes CDR1 SGHTA and CDR2 FQGTGA. This CDR3 is CASSLTLGLAGWYNEQFF. CDR3 nucleotide sequence: TGTGCCAGCAGCTTAACCTTAGGGCTAGCGGGTTGGTACAATGAGCAGTTCTTC.

The CDR3 protein is CSARGWGITEAFF. The CDR3, as DNA: TGCAGTGCTAGGGGGTGGGGGATCACCGAAGCTTTCTTT. J is TRBJ1-1 and V is TRBV20-1; D possibly corresponds to TRBD1 (5 bases). Germline V lookup: CDR1 DFQATT, CDR2 SNEGSKA (reference sequence). The germline V and J ends were trimmed by 3 bases and 8 bases, with 16 bases remaining between them. The CDR3 is made up of 13 amino acids.

At least ten counts were recorded for this clonotype. The chain employs TRBV20-1 and TRBJ1-6; the D is unclear. There are 15 residues in the CDR3. V shed 0 bases and J shed 7 bases, with 13 bases lying between them. Per germline, CDR1 DFQATT and CDR2 SNEGSKA (reference sequence). CDR3 in amino acids: CSARDISTINSPLHF. DNA for the CDR3: TGCAGTGCTAGAGATATATCGACAATAAATTCACCCCTCCACTTT.

The rearrangement joins TRBV7-6 to TRBJ2-1; TRBD2 might be the D (6 bases). Germline values: CDR1 SGHVS, CDR2 FNYEAQ. The CDR3 totals 15 residues. The V gene lost 4 bases and the J gene lost 8 bases, with 18 bases spanning the gap. Written as DNA, the CDR3 is TGTGCCAGCAGCTCGCCTAGCGTGAGCGAGGATGAGCAGTTCTTC. Protein: CASSSPSVSEDEQFF.

This clonotype was detected ten times or more. V gene TRBV20-1 combines with J gene TRBJ2-1; 14 nucleotides agree with TRBD2. J was trimmed by 8 bases and V by 6 bases; bases with no gene match: 9. The germline V gene has CDR1 DFQATT and CDR2 SNEGSKA (reference sequence). The CDR3 has 15 residues. In DNA, the CDR3 is TGCAGTGCCAAGCGACTAGCGGGAGGGCCCTATGAGCAGTTCTTC. The encoded protein is CSAKRLAGGPYEQFF.

This clonotype was recorded at least ten times. The gene calls are TRBV29-1 and TRBJ2-5; 7 bases match TRBD2. V lost 4 bases and J lost 0; bases outside the gene matches: 8. The CDR3 is made up of 15 amino acids. CDR1 and CDR2 from the germline V gene are SQVTM and ANQGSEA. CDR3 sequence: CSVARLAEYQETQYF. In nucleotides, the CDR3 is TGCAGCGTTGCTCGCCTAGCGGAGTACCAAGAGACCCAGTACTTC.

This clonotype was found a few times. The CDR3 bases are TGTGCCAGCAGACCGGACCAAACGAGGGGCTACACCTTC. Protein: CASRPDQTRGYTF. The V and J genes are TRBV7-9 and TRBJ1-2; D is ambiguous. The length of the CDR3 is 13 residues. Per the germline V gene, CDR1 is SEHNR and CDR2 is FQNEAQ (reference sequence). Trimming stripped 6 bases from V and 8 bases from J, with 16 bases between.

This clonotype appeared many times. The chain employs TRBV6-1 and TRBJ2-2; 9 bases align to TRBD2. J lost 2 bases, V lost 4 bases, and 2 bases had no gene match. In germline, CDR1 is MNHNS, CDR2 SASEGT. The CDR3 extends over 15 amino acids. Here the CDR3 reads CASSAGTSNTGELFF. CDR3 nucleotides: TGTGCCAGCAGTGCCGGGACTAGCAACACCGGGGAGCTGTTTTTT.

The genes are TRBV6-2 or TRBV6-3 and TRBJ2-5, with 8 positions matching TRBD2. The CDR3 runs to 15 residues. Germline assignment: CDR1 MNHEY and CDR2 SVGEGT. The ends lost 4 bases at V and 0 bases at J; junction bases unmatched: 4. The CDR3 loop reads CASSSGLADQETQYF. CDR3 DNA sequence: TGTGCCAGCAGTTCTGGACTAGCAGACCAAGAGACCCAGTACTTC.

The sample holds one count of this clonotype. A much bigger clone sits one base away, suggesting this may be a read error. This chain links TRBV20-1 with TRBJ2-1; tentative D call: TRBD2 (5 bases). CDR1 DFQATT and CDR2 SNEGSKA come from the germline V gene (reference sequence). CDR3 size: 17 residues. The CDR3: CCARVPLVRGFYNEQFF. As DNA, the CDR3 is TGCTGTGCTAGAGTGCCCTTGGTCAGAGGGTTCTACAATGAGCAGTTCTTC.

This clonotype was detected only a few times. The V gene is TRBV27, the J gene TRBJ2-1; 8 bases agree with TRBD2. Germline lookup yields CDR1 MNHEY and CDR2 SMNVEV (reference sequence). There are 18 residues in the CDR3. V lost 2 bases and J lost 2; bases outside the gene matches: 11. The CDR3 DNA is TGTGCCAGCAGTTTACTAGCGGGTATCGGTAGCCCCTACAATGAGCAGTTCTTC. Protein: CASSLLAGIGSPYNEQFF.

This clonotype was picked up many times. V gene TRBV5-1 combines with J gene TRBJ2-7; 9 bases fit TRBD2. The V segment lost 5 bases and the J segment 3 bases; nucleotides outside the gene matches: 9. CDR3 length: 15 amino acids. Germline V gene data show CDR1 as SGHRS and CDR2 as YFSETQ. The CDR3 sequence is CASRTTSGRFYEQYF. DNA of the CDR3: TGCGCCAGCAGGACGACTAGCGGACGATTCTACGAGCAGTACTTC.

This clonotype showed up many times. CDR3 coding DNA: TGCGCCAGCAGCTTGGCCTTTAGCGGTGAGCAGTTCTTC. This gives the protein CASSLAFSGEQFF. The chain employs TRBV5-1 and TRBJ2-1; TRBD2 is a possible D gene (6 bases). The CDR3 spans 13 residues. CDR1 is SGHRS and CDR2 is YFSETQ in the germline V gene. The V gene lost 0 bases and the J gene lost 9 bases, with 10 bases spanning the gap.

This clonotype was seen ten or more times. The chain employs TRBV5-1 and TRBJ2-1, with D perhaps matching TRBD2 (6 bases). With 0 bases removed from V and 7 bases from J, the gap between germline ends came to 17 bases. Germline V CDR1 and CDR2: SGHRS, YFSETQ. The CDR3 covers 16 residues. The CDR3 here is CASSLGLAGRTNEQFF. DNA for the CDR3: TGCGCCAGCAGCTTGGGTCTAGCAGGGAGGACGAATGAGCAGTTCTTC.

This clonotype was seen a few times. The V gene is TRBV20-1, the J gene TRBJ2-3, with D possibly TRBD2 on 5 matching bases. CDR1 is DFQATT, CDR2 SNEGSKA, per germline (reference sequence). CDR3 size: 13 residues. V dropped 6 bases and J dropped 0 bases, with 10 bases sitting between them. In nucleotides, the CDR3 is TGCAGTGCCCCTCCGGGGAGCACAGATACGCAGTATTTT. This gives the protein CSAPPGSTDTQYF.

This clonotype was recorded many times. The chain has TRBV18 and TRBJ2-7; the D gene is possibly TRBD1 (6 bases). Trimming removed 8 bases from V and 3 bases from J, with 11 bases in between. The CDR3 contains 12 residues. The germline V gene has CDR1 KGHSH and CDR2 LQKENI. DNA for the CDR3: TGTGCCAGCAGTCCCAGGGGCTACGAGCAGTACTTC. As protein: CASSPRGYEQYF.